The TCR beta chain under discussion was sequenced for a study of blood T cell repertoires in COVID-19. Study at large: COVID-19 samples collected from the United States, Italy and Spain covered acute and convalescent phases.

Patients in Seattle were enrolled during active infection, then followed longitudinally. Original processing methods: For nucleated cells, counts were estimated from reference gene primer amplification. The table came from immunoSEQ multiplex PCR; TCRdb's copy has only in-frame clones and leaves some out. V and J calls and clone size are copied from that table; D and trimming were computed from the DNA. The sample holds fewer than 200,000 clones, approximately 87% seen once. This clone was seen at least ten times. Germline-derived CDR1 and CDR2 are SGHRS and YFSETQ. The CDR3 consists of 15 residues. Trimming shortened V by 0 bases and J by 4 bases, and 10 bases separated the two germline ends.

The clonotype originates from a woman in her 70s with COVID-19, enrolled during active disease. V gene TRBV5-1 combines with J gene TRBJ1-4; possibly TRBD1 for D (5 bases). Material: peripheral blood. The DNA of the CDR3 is TGCGCCAGCAGCTTGGCCCCCCAGGGTAATGAAAAACTGTTTTTT. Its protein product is CASSLAPQGNEKLFF.